A single sample is the source of the 6 T cell receptor beta chains below, sequenced in a study of early T cells in non-severe SARS-CoV-2 infection. TCRdb analysed the 5' RACE reads with MiXCR anew, one entry per CDR3 protein. The profile covers approximately 83,000 distinct CDR3 sequences, with about 14% appearing a single time and approximately 9.9% taken by the ten largest. The sample was whole blood. The receptors were gathered from an adult who was a healthcare worker with PCR-confirmed SARS-CoV-2 infection or an uninfected control (not recorded which).

This clonotype was counted a few times. This chain links TRBV11-1 with TRBJ2-1, with 8 positions matching TRBD2. With V trimmed by 5 bases and J by 3 bases, 12 bases remained unmatched. Germline loops: CDR1 SGHAT, CDR2 FQDESV (reference sequence). There are 17 residues in the CDR3. The CDR3, as DNA: TGTGCCAGCAGCCAGGTTCGCGTAGCGGGATTCTACAATGAGCAGTTCTTC. Translating it yields CASSQVRVAGFYNEQFF.

This clonotype was recorded a few times. The chain couples TRBV6-6 to TRBJ1-2, with TRBD1 matching 9 bases. Germline CDR1 reads MNHNY; CDR2 reads SVGAGI (reference sequence). The CDR3 totals 17 residues. The V gene end was trimmed by 5 bases and the J gene end by 1 base; junction bases not matched to a gene: 11. CDR3 in DNA: TGTGCCAGCAGTCAGCTTCGGACAGGGGAGTTTAACTATGGCTACACCTTC. It specifies CASSQLRTGEFNYGYTF.

There are a few counts of this clonotype. The chain employs TRBV20-1 and TRBJ2-2; no firm D call. Germline V lookup: CDR1 DFQATT, CDR2 SNEGSKA (reference sequence). There are 11 residues in the CDR3. The germline V and J ends were trimmed by 1 base and 8 bases, with 5 bases remaining between them. The DNA for the CDR3 is TGCAGTGCTAGAGGGCGAGGGGAGCTGTTTTTT. Translating it yields CSARGRGELFF.

This clonotype was seen a handful of times. The gene calls are TRBV19 and TRBJ1-5; possibly TRBD1 for D (6 bases). The CDR3 loop spans 12 amino acids. Trimming took off 7 bases at V and 4 bases at J, with 8 bases between the two ends. From germline, CDR1 is LNHDA and CDR2 SQIVND (reference sequence). CDR3 in DNA: TGTGCCAGTACCGACAGGAATCAGCCCCAGCATTTT. It yields the protein CASTDRNQPQHF. Based on the CDR3 plus reference TRBV19 and TRBJ1-5, the full variable domain is DGGITQSPKYLFRKEGQNVTLSCEQNLNHDAMYWYRQDPGQGLRLIYYSQIVNDFQKGDIAEGYSVSREKKESFPLTVTSAQKNPTAFYLCASTDRNQPQHFGDGTRLSIL.

A word on this clonotype: The junction shows a germline mismatch at one end, possibly a read error. The chain employs TRBV7-6 and TRBJ1-5; D may be TRBD1 (6 bases). CDR3 length: 15 residues. Germline CDR1 reads SGHVS; CDR2 reads FNYEAQ. The CDR3 DNA reads TGTGCCAGCAGTTTAGCCGGGACAAAAGACCAGCCCCAGCATTTT. Translating it yields CASSLAGTKDQPQHF.

This clonotype was counted at least ten times. This chain connects TRBV4-2 to TRBJ1-4; D unclear. The germline V gene has CDR1 LGHNA and CDR2 YNFKEQ. V lost 0 bases to trimming and J lost 5 bases, with 10 bases between them. The CDR3 is made up of 15 amino acids. CDR3 residues: CASSQERQANEKLFF. For the CDR3, the DNA is TGTGCCAGCAGCCAAGAAAGGCAGGCCAATGAAAAACTGTTTTTT.